A single sample is the source of the 29 T cell receptor beta chains below, sequenced in a study of blood T cell repertoires in COVID-19 (dated by TCRdb to 2018 to 2020). Library construction relied on the immunoSEQ multiplex PCR assay. Imported from immuneACCESS, the table was reduced by TCRdb to in-frame sequences with V and J called. These copies leave out some clones; in studies compared against another copy, an unresolved V gene accounts for under half, and the cause of the remainder is not known. The sample data list about 280,000 clones, and 65% to 90% of these were observed just once. The ten top clones hold about 12% of the sample. Material for sequencing was peripheral blood. The receptors stem from a woman aged 70-85 years with COVID-19, enrolled during active disease.

The chain is built from TRBV19 and TRBJ1-4; the match to TRBD1 covers 7 bases. CDR3 length equals 16 residues. Germline V CDR1 and CDR2: LNHDA, SQIVND (reference sequence). V dropped 7 bases and J dropped 2; count of bases not matched to a gene: 10. CDR3 nucleotide sequence: TGTGCCAGTATCGCAACAGGGGCGAGGACTAATGAAAAACTGTTTTTT. Translating gives CASIATGARTNEKLFF.

The chain employs TRBV27 and TRBJ2-7; 8 bases fit TRBD1. CDR1 and CDR2 (germline): MNHEY, SMNVEV (reference sequence). This CDR3 is built from 18 residues. V was pared by 0 bases and J by 2 bases, with 12 bases of the junction left unmatched. Written as DNA, the CDR3 is TGTGCCAGCAGTTTATCAGGTGAGGGGACAGGAAGGCCCTACGAGCAGTACTTC. Amino acids: CASSLSGEGTGRPYEQYF.

V is TRBV27 and J is TRBJ1-1, with D possibly TRBD1 on 6 matching bases. V was shortened by 5 bases and J by 3 bases, with 10 bases between the two germline ends. CDR1 and CDR2 (germline): MNHEY, SMNVEV (reference sequence). CDR3 size: 13 residues. This CDR3 is CASSQRGHTEAFF. The CDR3 DNA reads TGTGCCAGCAGTCAGCGGGGGCACACTGAAGCTTTCTTT.

The V and J genes are TRBV19 and TRBJ1-5; tentative D call: TRBD1 (5 bases). The CDR3 spans 15 residues. Looked up from germline, CDR1 is LNHDA and CDR2 is SQIVND (reference sequence). V lost 2 bases, J lost 2 bases, and 10 bases lay in between. The chain's CDR3 is CASSISGRGNQPQHF. As DNA, the CDR3 is TGTGCCAGTAGTATAAGTGGCAGGGGCAATCAGCCCCAGCATTTT.

V gene TRBV5-1 combines with J gene TRBJ2-5; 7 nucleotides match TRBD2. Germline V gene sequence: CDR1 SGHRS, CDR2 YFSETQ. The J segment lost 6 bases and the V segment lost 4 bases, leaving 9 bases of the junction unmatched. This CDR3 region has 14 residues. Here the CDR3 DNA reads TGCGCCAGCAGCCCCCGGGAGGTAGCACAGACCCAGTACTTC. This sequence encodes CASSPREVAQTQYF.

This sequence joins TRBV5-4 and TRBJ1-4; 10 bases match TRBD1. The germline V gene encodes CDR1 SGHNT and CDR2 YYREEE (reference sequence). V shed 3 bases and J 6 bases; nucleotides not matched to a gene: 5. This CDR3 comprises 15 residues. The CDR3 nucleotides are TGTGCCAGCAGCTCAACCGGGACAGGGGATGAAAAACTGTTTTTT. Translation: CASSSTGTGDEKLFF.

The chain recombines TRBV14 with TRBJ1-6; 11 nucleotides align to TRBD1. The V and J ends lost 3 bases and 5 bases, in that order; junction bases with no gene match: 9. The length of the CDR3 is 18 residues. In germline, CDR1 is SGHDN, CDR2 FVKESK. The CDR3 here is CASSQEIWDRGDNSPLHF. The CDR3 nucleotides read TGTGCCAGCAGCCAGGAGATATGGGACAGGGGGGATAATTCACCCCTCCACTTT.

The V and J genes are TRBV2 and TRBJ1-1, with a tentative D call TRBD1 (6 bases). Between the trimmed V and J ends, which lost 4 bases and 1 base, there was a span of 16 bases. The CDR3 sequence is 16 residues long. Germline V gene sequence: CDR1 SNHLY, CDR2 FYNNEI. CDR3 coding DNA: TGTGCCAGCAGTGGAAATTCACGGACAGCGAACACTGAAGCTTTCTTT. Translation gives CASSGNSRTANTEAFF.

This sequence joins TRBV6-5 and TRBJ2-2; TRBD2 matches at 8 bases. The CDR3 totals 14 residues. Unmatched junction bases numbered 7, after V lost 10 bases and J lost 3 bases. The germline gives CDR1 MNHEY, CDR2 SVGAGI. As DNA, the CDR3 is TGTGCCACCCCGGGGGGGCCCTACACCGGGGAGCTGTTTTTT. Translating it yields CATPGGPYTGELFF.

This clone was counted a single time. The CDR3 sequence is CAIPHRDPLGVTFSNQPQHF. The CDR3, as DNA: TGTGCCATTCCTCACAGGGACCCGCTCGGTGTAACGTTTAGCAATCAGCCCCAGCATTTT. This chain uses TRBV21-1 with TRBJ1-5; no check of the table's D call, TRBD1, against the DNA was made. TRBV21-1 is listed as a pseudogene. CDR3 length: 20 amino acids.

V gene TRBV30 combines with J gene TRBJ1-5, with a possible D match to TRBD1 (6 bases). The CDR3 contains 18 residues. Trimming removed 2 bases at V and 0 bases at J, with 20 bases between. Germline V gene lookup returns CDR1 GTSNPN and CDR2 SVGIG (reference sequence). The CDR3 coding sequence is TGTGCCTGGAGTTCAAAAATCTCGGGACACAGTAGCAATCAGCCCCAGCATTTT. Encoded protein: CAWSSKISGHSSNQPQHF. Looking up the rest from reference TRBV30 and TRBJ1-5 gives the full variable domain: SQTIHQWPATLVQPVGSPLSLECTVEGTSNPNLYWYRQAAGRGLQLLFYSVGIGQISSEVPQNLSASRPQDRQFILSSKKLLLSDSGFYLCAWSSKISGHSSNQPQHFGDGTRLSIL.

The rearrangement uses TRBV19 and TRBJ2-2; 9 bases align to TRBD1. Germline lookup yields CDR1 LNHDA and CDR2 SQIVND (reference sequence). V trimming: 10 bases; J trimming: 5 bases; junction bases outside the gene matches: 11. The CDR3 has 15 residues. The CDR3 reads CATAPWTGDTGELFF. Here the CDR3 DNA reads TGTGCCACCGCACCGTGGACAGGGGATACCGGGGAGCTGTTTTTT.

The chain carries TRBV27 and TRBJ1-2, with 10 bases fitting TRBD1. CDR3 length equals 14 residues. The ends lost 6 bases at V and 2 bases at J; junction bases unmatched: 3. CDR1 and CDR2 from the germline V gene are MNHEY and SMNVEV (reference sequence). In nucleotides, the CDR3 is TGTGCCAGCAGGCGGGACAGGGGAAACTATGGCTACACCTTC. Translation gives CASRRDRGNYGYTF.

Here the CDR3 DNA reads TGTGCCAGCAGCGTAGGCGGGCGCCGCACAGATACGCAGTATTTT. It translates to CASSVGGRRTDTQYF. The J gene is TRBJ2-3, the V gene TRBV9, with D perhaps matching TRBD2 (5 bases). Germline V CDR1 and CDR2: SGDLS, YYNGEE. The CDR3 has 15 amino acids. Trimming removed 0 bases from V and 1 base from J, with 9 bases in between.

The chain employs TRBV30 and TRBJ1-1, with D possibly TRBD1 on 5 matching bases. This CDR3 is built from 15 residues. The V gene's germline CDR1 is GTSNPN and CDR2 SVGIG (reference sequence). V shed 5 bases and J shed 5 bases, with 21 bases lying between them. CDR3 sequence: CAWGRLGQGWTEAFF. The CDR3 bases are TGTGCCTGGGGCCGTCTGGGGCAGGGTTGGACTGAAGCTTTCTTT.

There are many counts of this clone. V and J are TRBV5-6 and TRBJ2-1, with 10 bases that match TRBD2. This CDR3 is 15 amino acids long. CDR1 is SGHDT, CDR2 YYEEEE, per germline. The V and J ends lost 1 base and 9 bases, in that order; junction bases with no gene match: 7. The CDR3 DNA reads TGTGCCAGCAGCTTGCCGTCGGGACTAGCGCTTGAGCAGTTCTTC. It specifies CASSLPSGLALEQFF.

This clone was seen only a few times. The CDR3: CASGVFDYGYTF. DNA of the CDR3: TGTGCCTCAGGGGTTTTTGATTATGGCTACACCTTC. The chain employs TRBV19 and TRBJ1-2; possible D gene TRBD1, 6 bases. V was cut by 11 bases and J by 5 bases, with 15 bases left in between. CDR3 size: 12 residues. The germline CDR1 and CDR2 sequences are LNHDA and SQIVND (reference sequence). The variable domain in full, completed from reference TRBV19 and TRBJ1-2, reads DGGITQSPKYLFRKEGQNVTLSCEQNLNHDAMYWYRQDPGQGLRLIYYSQIVNDFQKGDIAEGYSVSREKKESFPLTVTSAQKNPTAFYLCASGVFDYGYTFGSGTRLTVV.

This sequence joins TRBV6-5 and TRBJ2-7; 10 bases agree with TRBD1. This CDR3 spans 14 amino acids. Germline loops: CDR1 MNHEY, CDR2 SVGAGI. With 8 bases clipped from V and 5 bases from J, the junction kept 9 bases outside the gene matches. In DNA form, the CDR3 reads TGTGCCAGCTCACTAGGGACAGGGGTAGACGAGCAGTACTTC. This gives the protein CASSLGTGVDEQYF.

This clone has more than one count but fewer than ten. The rearrangement links TRBV2 to TRBJ1-1; D unresolved. The ends were cut back, 4 bases at V and 10 bases at J, with 16 bases in the middle. This CDR3 spans 13 amino acids. Germline V lookup: CDR1 SNHLY, CDR2 FYNNEI. CDR3 bases: TGTGCCAGCAGTGTACAAGTACATCCGGGAGCTTTCTTT. Encoded protein: CASSVQVHPGAFF. Using reference TRBV2 and TRBJ1-1 for the parts outside the CDR3, the full variable domain is EPEVTQTPSHQVTQMGQEVILRCVPISNHLYFYWYRQILGQKVEFLVSFYNNEISEKSEIFDDQFSVERPDGSNFTLKIRSTKLEDSAMYFCASSVQVHPGAFFGQGTRLTVV.

This clone was seen more than once but under ten times. This chain uses TRBV6-5 with TRBJ1-2; 10 bases line up with TRBD1. The CDR3 contains 15 residues. Looked up from germline, CDR1 is MNHEY and CDR2 is SVGAGI. Trimming removed 6 bases from V and 9 bases from J; junction bases left unmatched: 13. CDR3 sequence (DNA): TGTGCCAGCAGCTATACTGACAGGGGGCCGTCAAGCTACACCTTC. Its translation is CASSYTDRGPSSYTF.

The rearrangement uses TRBV4-2 and TRBJ2-7; no reliable D call. The CDR3 loop spans 13 amino acids. V lost 1 base and J 1 base, leaving 5 bases between the germline ends. CDR1 is LGHNA and CDR2 is YNFKEQ in the germline V gene. DNA for the CDR3: TGTGCCAGCAGCCAAGCCCCGTCCTACGAGCAGTACTTC. It yields the protein CASSQAPSYEQYF.

About this clone: Other DNA sequences in this specimen translate into the identical CDR3. The chain uses TRBV20-1 and TRBJ1-2, with a tentative D call TRBD1 (6 bases). This CDR3 is built from 11 residues. Germline V gives CDR1 DFQATT, CDR2 SNEGSKA (reference sequence). Trimming cost V 5 bases and J 5 bases, with 9 bases left between them. The CDR3 here is CSASTGYGYTF. In DNA form, the CDR3 reads TGCAGTGCTTCAACAGGGTATGGCTACACCTTC.

As DNA, the CDR3 is TGTGCCAGCACTCCCAGCAGGGGGAAAAGGGATGAAAAACTGTTTTTT. It codes for CASTPSRGKRDEKLFF. The rearrangement uses TRBV7-9 and TRBJ1-4; TRBD1 matches 7 bases. Per the germline V gene, CDR1 is SEHNR and CDR2 is FQNEAQ (reference sequence). The CDR3 is 16 residues long. V was pared by 7 bases and J by 6 bases, with 14 bases of the junction left unmatched.

The chain employs TRBV10-2 and TRBJ1-1; 9 bases are shared with TRBD1. CDR1 and CDR2 (germline): WSHSY, SAAADI. V gave up 6 bases and J gave up 2 bases; unmatched junction bases: 13. This CDR3 contains 17 residues. The CDR3 nucleotides read TGCGCCAGCAGGGCGGGTAGGGGGACAGGGATCAACACTGAAGCTTTCTTT. It encodes CASRAGRGTGINTEAFF.

This clone was counted only a few times. This rearrangement joins TRBV14 to TRBJ1-1, with D perhaps TRBD1 (6 bases). Germline assignment: CDR1 SGHDN and CDR2 FVKESK. This CDR3 comprises 15 residues. V dropped 10 bases and J dropped 2 bases, with 20 bases sitting between them. In DNA form, the CDR3 reads TGTGCCACCTCACTTACAGGGTGGTACAACACTGAAGCTTTCTTT. This codes for CATSLTGWYNTEAFF.

This chain links TRBV4-3 with TRBJ2-7, with 7 bases that match TRBD2. V dropped 1 base and J dropped 2; count of bases not matched to a gene: 5. Germline CDR1 LGHNA, CDR2 YSLEER. The length of the CDR3 is 15 residues. In DNA, the CDR3 is TGCGCCAGCAGCCAAGGGCTAGCGGCCCCCTACGAGCAGTACTTC. The encoded protein is CASSQGLAAPYEQYF.

The CDR3 DNA sequence: TGTGCCAGCAGTGGGGGGGACAGGGAGATTCTTGAAGCTTTCTTT. Encoded protein: CASSGGDREILEAFF. The chain uses TRBV6-2 or TRBV6-3 and TRBJ1-1, with TRBD1 matching 9 bases. The CDR3 covers 15 residues. The V and J ends lost 5 bases and 7 bases, in that order; junction bases with no gene match: 11. From germline, CDR1 is MNHEY and CDR2 SVGEGT.

The chain is built from TRBV5-8 and TRBJ2-1; 7 nucleotides align to TRBD1. Germline V gene sequence: CDR1 SGHTS, CDR2 YDEGEE. V trimming: 5 bases; J trimming: 3 bases; junction bases outside the gene matches: 5. This CDR3 comprises 14 residues. The CDR3 loop is CASSSGTVYNEQFF. CDR3 sequence (DNA): TGTGCCAGCAGTTCCGGGACAGTCTACAATGAGCAGTTCTTC.

The V gene is TRBV30, the J gene TRBJ2-7; D remains ambiguous. This CDR3 has 13 residues. The V end was cut by 0 bases, the J end by 0 bases, with 6 bases between. Germline-derived CDR1 and CDR2 are GTSNPN and SVGIG (reference sequence). CDR3 in DNA: TGTGCCTGGAGTGTAAGTAGCTCCTACGAGCAGTACTTC. Translated: CAWSVSSSYEQYF.